Only one count was recorded for the clone carrying this T cell receptor beta chain. The CDR3 spans 16 residues. Germline V gives CDR1 MNHEY, CDR2 SVGAGI. J lost 0 bases, V lost 0 bases, and 2 bases had no gene match. Study processing details: Reference gene primer amplification in the assay estimated nucleated cell counts. The repertoire was sequenced with immunoSEQ multiplex PCR; TCRdb's copy has only in-frame clones and lacks some. V and J calls and clone size are those listed in that table; D and trimming were worked out from the DNA. Altogether about 98,000 clones are present, around 82% being singletons, with the ten largest covering about a tenth. This entry is derived from a study of blood T cell repertoires in COVID-19. As for the study in general: Spain, Italy and the United States supplied samples that represented acute and convalescent COVID-19. From T cells, B-cell-depleted T cells, or PBMCs came the material, which was cDNA or gDNA.

The chain recombines TRBV6-5 with TRBJ2-1, with TRBD2 matching 7 bases. This TCR came from a man aged 65 to 85 with active or convalescent COVID-19. The source material was peripheral blood. The CDR3 DNA sequence: TGTGCCAGCAGTTACTCGGGGGGGGGCTCCTACAATGAGCAGTTCTTC. This codes for CASSYSGGGSYNEQFF.